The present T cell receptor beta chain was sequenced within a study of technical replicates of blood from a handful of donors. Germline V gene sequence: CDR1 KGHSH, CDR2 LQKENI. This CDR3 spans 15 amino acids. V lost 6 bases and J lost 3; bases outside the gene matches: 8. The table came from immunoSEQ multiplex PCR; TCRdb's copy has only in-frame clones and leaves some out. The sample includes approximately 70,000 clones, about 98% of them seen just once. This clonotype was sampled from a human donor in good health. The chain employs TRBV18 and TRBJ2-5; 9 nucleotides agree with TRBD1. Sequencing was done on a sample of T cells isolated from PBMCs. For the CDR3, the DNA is TGTGCCAGCTCTCTCTGGACAGGGGAAGAAGAGACCCAGTACTTC. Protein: CASSLWTGEEETQYF.